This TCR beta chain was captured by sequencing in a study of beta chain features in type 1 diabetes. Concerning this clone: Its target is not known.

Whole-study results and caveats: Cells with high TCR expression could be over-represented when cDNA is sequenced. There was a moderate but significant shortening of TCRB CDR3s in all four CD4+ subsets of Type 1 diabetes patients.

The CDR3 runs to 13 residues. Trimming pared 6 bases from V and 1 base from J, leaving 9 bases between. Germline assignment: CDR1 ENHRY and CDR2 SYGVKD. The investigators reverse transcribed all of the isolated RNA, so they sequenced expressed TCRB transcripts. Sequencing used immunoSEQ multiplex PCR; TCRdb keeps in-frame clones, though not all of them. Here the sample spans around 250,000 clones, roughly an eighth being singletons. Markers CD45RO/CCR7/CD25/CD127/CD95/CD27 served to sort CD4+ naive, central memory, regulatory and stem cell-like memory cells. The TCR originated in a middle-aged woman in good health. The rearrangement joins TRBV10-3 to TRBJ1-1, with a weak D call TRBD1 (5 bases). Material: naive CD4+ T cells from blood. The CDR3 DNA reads TGTGCCATCAGGATGCAGGGGAACACTGAAGCTTTCTTT. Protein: CAIRMQGNTEAFF.